This T cell receptor (beta chain) was documented in a study of blood T cell repertoires in COVID-19. Across the whole study: Italy, Spain and the United States were the sources of the convalescent and acute COVID-19 samples. T cells, B-cell-depleted T cells, or PBMCs provided the cDNA or gDNA that served as material.

In the authors' methods: Scientists estimated how many nucleated cells there were by amplifying reference gene primers. Assay used: immunoSEQ multiplex PCR; TCRdb lists only in-frame clones, some missing. D and trimming were read from the DNA, whereas the V and J calls and clone size are those reported in that table. The data contain approximately 58,000 clones, approximately 80% of them singletons. The Seattle patients, enrolled during active infection, were followed longitudinally. V was shortened by 3 bases and J by 3 bases, with 12 bases between the two germline ends. This CDR3 is 14 amino acids long. CDR1 MNHEY and CDR2 SMNVEV come from the germline V gene (reference sequence).

The chain links TRBV27 to TRBJ2-7; D is perhaps TRBD1 (6 bases). Sequencing was performed on peripheral blood. This receptor was identified in a man in his sixties with COVID-19, enrolled during active disease. The CDR3 region has the DNA TGTGCCAGCAGTTTCTCGGACAGCCGCTACGAGCAGTACTTC. It specifies CASSFSDSRYEQYF.